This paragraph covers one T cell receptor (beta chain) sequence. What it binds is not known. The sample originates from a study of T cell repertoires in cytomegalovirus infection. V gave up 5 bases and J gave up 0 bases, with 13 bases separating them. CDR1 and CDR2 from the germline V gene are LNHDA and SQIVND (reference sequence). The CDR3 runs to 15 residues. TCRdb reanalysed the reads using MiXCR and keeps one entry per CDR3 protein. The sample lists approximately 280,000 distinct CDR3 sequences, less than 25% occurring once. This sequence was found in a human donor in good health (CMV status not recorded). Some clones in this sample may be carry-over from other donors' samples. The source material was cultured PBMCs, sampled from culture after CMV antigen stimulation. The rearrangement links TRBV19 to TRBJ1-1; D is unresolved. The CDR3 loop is CASSPFTVMNTEAFF. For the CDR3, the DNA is TGTGCCAGTAGTCCATTTACAGTCATGAACACTGAAGCTTTCTTT.